This entry lists 9 T cell receptor beta chains sequenced from one sample in a study of T cell responses to AZD1222 COVID-19 vaccine. Assay: immunoSEQ multiplex PCR; the TCRdb copy retains only in-frame clones and omits some. The table has about 120,000 clones, roughly 91% seen once. The input for sequencing was peripheral blood, taken on day 0 of AZD1222 vaccination. The receptor set was obtained from an adult in good health.

The chain uses TRBV5-1 and TRBJ2-2; TRBD2 matches 7 bases. Trimming removed 0 bases from V and 6 bases from J; junction bases left unmatched: 5. Germline-derived CDR1 and CDR2 are SGHRS and YFSETQ. This CDR3 region has 15 residues. In DNA form, the CDR3 reads TGCGCCAGCAGCTTGGAAGGGAGGGAGTCCGGGGAGCTGTTTTTT. It is translated as CASSLEGRESGELFF. Together with reference TRBV5-1 and TRBJ2-2, the CDR3 gives the full variable domain: KAGVTQTPRYLIKTRGQQVTLSCSPISGHRSVSWYQQTPGQGLQFLFEYFSETQRNKGNFPGRFSGRQFSNSRSEMNVSTLELGDSALYLCASSLEGRESGELFFGEGSRLTVL.

This CDR3 is CASSLSTGDNEKLFF. The CDR3 coding sequence is TGTGCCAGCAGTCTCTCGACAGGCGATAATGAAAAACTGTTTTTT. The chain uses TRBV2 and TRBJ1-4; tentatively, D is TRBD1 (6 bases). Trimming shortened V by 5 bases and J by 4 bases, and 14 bases separated the two germline ends. Germline lookup yields CDR1 SNHLY and CDR2 FYNNEI. This CDR3 contains 15 residues.

The chain employs TRBV6-1 and TRBJ1-3, with D unresolved. CDR3 length equals 17 residues. CDR1 is MNHNS and CDR2 is SASEGT in the germline V gene. V was shortened by 2 bases and J by 0 bases, with 14 bases between the two germline ends. The CDR3 DNA follows: TGTGCCAGCAGTGAAAGGGTAGACGGAGCCTCTGGAAACACCATATATTTT. Protein sequence: CASSERVDGASGNTIYF.

This chain connects TRBV5-1 to TRBJ1-4; 10 bases align to TRBD1. The CDR3 is 16 amino acids. The ends lost 1 base at V and 8 bases at J; junction bases unmatched: 8. Germline CDR1 and CDR2: SGHRS and YFSETQ. The CDR3 is CASSLSVGTGDEKLFF. As DNA, the CDR3 is TGCGCCAGCAGCTTGAGTGTGGGGACAGGGGACGAAAAACTGTTTTTT.

This clone was detected only once. This rearrangement joins TRBV4-3 to TRBJ2-3; 11 positions match TRBD2. CDR1 is LGHNA and CDR2 is YSLEER in the germline V gene. Germline trimming cut 0 bases from V and 4 bases from J; bases unmatched to any gene: 12. This CDR3 has 19 residues. Written as DNA, the CDR3 is TGCGCCAGCAGCCAAGATCATCTAGCGGGAGGAGTGGGGCCAGATACGCAGTATTTT. This sequence encodes CASSQDHLAGGVGPDTQYF.

The J gene is TRBJ1-5, the V gene TRBV28; tentatively, D is TRBD1 (5 bases). The V end lost 6 bases, the J end lost 6 bases, and 15 bases lay between the germline ends. In germline, CDR1 is MDHEN, CDR2 SYDVKM. This CDR3 contains 14 residues. CDR3 protein: CASRTPDGGQPQHF. CDR3 coding DNA: TGTGCCAGCAGGACGCCCGACGGGGGTCAGCCCCAGCATTTT.

This chain links TRBV7-9 with TRBJ1-4; no definite D call. The CDR3 covers 14 residues. The V end lost 2 bases, the J end lost 3 bases, and 7 bases lay between the germline ends. Germline V lookup: CDR1 SEHNR, CDR2 FQNEAQ (reference sequence). The CDR3 DNA sequence: TGTGCCAGCAGCTTAAGACAAGCTAATGAAAAACTGTTTTTT. Translated: CASSLRQANEKLFF.

The chain uses TRBV7-2 and TRBJ2-2; D possibly corresponds to TRBD1 (5 bases). The V end was cut by 4 bases, the J end by 6 bases, with 9 bases between. There are 13 residues in the CDR3. CDR1 is SGHTA and CDR2 is FQGNSA in the germline V gene. The CDR3 loop reads CASSSTVAGELFF. CDR3 DNA sequence: TGTGCCAGCAGCTCGACAGTGGCCGGGGAGCTGTTTTTT.

This rearrangement joins TRBV30 to TRBJ1-2; a weak D match, TRBD1 (5 bases). Germline loops: CDR1 GTSNPN, CDR2 SVGIG (reference sequence). The CDR3 loop spans 14 amino acids. The V and J ends lost 0 bases and 8 bases respectively, with 16 bases between them. CDR3 in amino acids: CAWSVRGRVSGYTF. The CDR3 DNA reads as TGTGCCTGGAGTGTAAGGGGTCGGGTGAGCGGCTACACCTTC.